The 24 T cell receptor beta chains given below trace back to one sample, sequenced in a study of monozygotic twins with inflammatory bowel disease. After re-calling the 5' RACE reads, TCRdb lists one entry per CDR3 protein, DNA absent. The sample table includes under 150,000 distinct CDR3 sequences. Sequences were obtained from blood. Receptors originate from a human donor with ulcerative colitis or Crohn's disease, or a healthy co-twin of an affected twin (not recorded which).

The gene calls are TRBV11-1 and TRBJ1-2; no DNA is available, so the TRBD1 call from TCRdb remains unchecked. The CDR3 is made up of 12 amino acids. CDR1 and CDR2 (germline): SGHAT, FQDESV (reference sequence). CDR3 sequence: CASSFPGNGYTF.

CDR3 sequence reads: CASSPGQWEPQHF. The chain has TRBV4-3 and TRBJ1-5. The CDR3 totals 13 residues. Germline V gives CDR1 LGHNA, CDR2 YSLEER.

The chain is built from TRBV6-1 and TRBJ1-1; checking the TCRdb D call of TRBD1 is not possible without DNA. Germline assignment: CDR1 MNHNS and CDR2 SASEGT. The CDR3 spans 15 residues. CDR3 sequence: CASSKTGPRNTEAFF.

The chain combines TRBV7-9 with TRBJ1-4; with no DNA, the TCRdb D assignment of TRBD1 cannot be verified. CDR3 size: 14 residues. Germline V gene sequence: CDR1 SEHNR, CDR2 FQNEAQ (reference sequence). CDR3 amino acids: CASSEQGAGEKLFF.

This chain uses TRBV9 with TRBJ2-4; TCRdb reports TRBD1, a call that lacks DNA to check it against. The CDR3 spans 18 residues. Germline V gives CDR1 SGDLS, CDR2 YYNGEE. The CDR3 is CASSVGPQGQGAESIQYF.

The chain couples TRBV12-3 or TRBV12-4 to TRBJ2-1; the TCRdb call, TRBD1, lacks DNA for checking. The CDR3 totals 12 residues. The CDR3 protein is CASIQGYNEQFF.

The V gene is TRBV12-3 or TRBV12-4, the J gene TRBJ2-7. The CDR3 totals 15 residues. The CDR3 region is CASSLRLGSSYEQYF.

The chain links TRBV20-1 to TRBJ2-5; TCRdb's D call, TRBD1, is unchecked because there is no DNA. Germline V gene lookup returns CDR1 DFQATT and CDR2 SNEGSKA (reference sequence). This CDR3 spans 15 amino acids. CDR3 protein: CSARVWLAGGETQYF.

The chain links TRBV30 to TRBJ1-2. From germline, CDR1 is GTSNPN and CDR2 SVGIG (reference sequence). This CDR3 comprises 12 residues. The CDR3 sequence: CAWWDPFYGYTF.

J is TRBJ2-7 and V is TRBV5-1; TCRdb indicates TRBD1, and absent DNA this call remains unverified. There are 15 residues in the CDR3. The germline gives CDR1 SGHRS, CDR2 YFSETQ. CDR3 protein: CASSLGGTGQYEQYF.

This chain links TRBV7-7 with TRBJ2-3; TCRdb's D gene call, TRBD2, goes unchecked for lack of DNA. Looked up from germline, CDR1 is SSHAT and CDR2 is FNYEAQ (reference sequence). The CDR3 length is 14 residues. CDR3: CASSLDSGTDTQYF.

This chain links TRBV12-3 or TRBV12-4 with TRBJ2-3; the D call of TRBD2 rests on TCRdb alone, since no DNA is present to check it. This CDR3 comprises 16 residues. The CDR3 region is CASSFSLADSTDTQYF.

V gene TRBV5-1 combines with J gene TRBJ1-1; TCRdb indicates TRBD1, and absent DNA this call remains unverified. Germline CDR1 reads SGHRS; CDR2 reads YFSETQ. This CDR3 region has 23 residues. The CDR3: CASSFPWAGTKGSGSYSNTEAFF.

The CDR3 protein is CASKGQNLPYEQYF. The chain has TRBV19 and TRBJ2-7; TCRdb gives TRBD1 as the D gene, but with no DNA this cannot be confirmed. The germline V gene encodes CDR1 LNHDA and CDR2 SQIVND (reference sequence). CDR3 length: 14 residues. The whole variable domain, filled in from reference TRBV19 and TRBJ2-7, reads DGGITQSPKYLFRKEGQNVTLSCEQNLNHDAMYWYRQDPGQGLRLIYYSQIVNDFQKGDIAEGYSVSREKKESFPLTVTSAQKNPTAFYLCASKGQNLPYEQYFGPGTRLTVT.

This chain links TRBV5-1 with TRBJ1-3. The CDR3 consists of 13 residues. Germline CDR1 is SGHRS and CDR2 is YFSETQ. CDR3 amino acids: CASSWSSGNTIYF.

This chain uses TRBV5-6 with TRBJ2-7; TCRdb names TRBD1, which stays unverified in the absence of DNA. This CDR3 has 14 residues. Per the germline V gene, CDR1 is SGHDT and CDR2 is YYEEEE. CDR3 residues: CASSVHRTVYEQYF.

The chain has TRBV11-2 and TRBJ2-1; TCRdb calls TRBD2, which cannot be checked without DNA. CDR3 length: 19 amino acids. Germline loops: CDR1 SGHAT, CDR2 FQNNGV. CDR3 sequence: CASTMGLAGGRGTNNEQFF.

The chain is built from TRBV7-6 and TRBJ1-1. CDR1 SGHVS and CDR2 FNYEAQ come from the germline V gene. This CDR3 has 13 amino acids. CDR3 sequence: CASSPGGPTEAIF.

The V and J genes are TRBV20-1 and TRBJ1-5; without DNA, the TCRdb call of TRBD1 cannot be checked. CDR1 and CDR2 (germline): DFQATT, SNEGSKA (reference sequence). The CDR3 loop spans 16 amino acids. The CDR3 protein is CSAGRPGFLSNQPQHF.

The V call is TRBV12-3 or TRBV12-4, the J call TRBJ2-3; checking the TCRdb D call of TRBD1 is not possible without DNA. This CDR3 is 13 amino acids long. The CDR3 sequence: CASSFPERDTQYF.

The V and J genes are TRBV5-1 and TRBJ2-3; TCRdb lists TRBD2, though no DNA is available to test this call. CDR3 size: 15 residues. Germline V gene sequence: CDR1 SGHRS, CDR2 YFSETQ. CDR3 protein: CASSLWGEGTDTQYF.

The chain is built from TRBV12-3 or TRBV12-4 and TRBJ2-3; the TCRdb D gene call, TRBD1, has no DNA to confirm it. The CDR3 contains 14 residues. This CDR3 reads CASRRTGGTDTQYF.

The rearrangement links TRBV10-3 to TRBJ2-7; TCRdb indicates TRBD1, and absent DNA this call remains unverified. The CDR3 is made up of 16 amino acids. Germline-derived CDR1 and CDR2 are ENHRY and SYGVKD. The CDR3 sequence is CAISGLRAGSPSEQYF.

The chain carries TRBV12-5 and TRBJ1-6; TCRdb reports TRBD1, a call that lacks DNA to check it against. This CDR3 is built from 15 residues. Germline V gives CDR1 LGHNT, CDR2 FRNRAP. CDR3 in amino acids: CASGTGGAYNSPLHF.